This TCR beta chain was obtained from a study of tumor-infiltrating lymphocytes in primary liver carcinoma (dated by TCRdb to about 2017). Describing the broader study: Hepatocellular carcinoma (four) or combined HCC and intrahepatic cholangiocarcinoma (one) was present in the five patients, who were three men and two women aged 30 to 69 years. High reproducibility was observed for the technical replicate repertoires, with mean shared-clone rates around 0.9 and correlation coefficients above 0.98. The five patients had tumors of stage T1-T3 N0M0, with maximum diameters ranging from about 4 to 11 cm. The roughly 25 tumor region samples were profiled with Agilent mRNA microarrays so that TCRbeta repertoire diversity could be related to the local molecular phenotype. TCRbeta repertoire sequencing, expression microarrays and whole-exome sequencing were combined in the study across five regions of each liver tumor, with adjacent normal tissue and blood also included. Each sample produced roughly 3.65 to 7.13 million productive TCRbeta reads, and read depth showed no significant difference between tissue types. A total of 35 specimens from 5 patients underwent TCRbeta repertoire sequencing, comprising approximately 25 tumor regions, 5 adjacent noncancerous liver tissues and 5 peripheral blood samples.

Sequences SGHAT (CDR1) and FQNNGV (CDR2) are obtained from the germline V gene. The CDR3 measures 17 amino acids from cysteine to phenylalanine. The only DNA kept is the CDR3, 51 bases in frame from the first base. The full study reports these points: Only roughly 8-25% of top clones appeared in all five regions of a tumor, which suggests that tumor-infiltrating T cells are spatially heterogeneous. Because only the TCR beta chain was sequenced and unpaired alpha chains were not captured, true repertoire diversity is likely underestimated. The top 250 clones accounted for a significantly greater share of the repertoire in tumors than in blood (p = 0.039). Since the samples were bulk and unsorted, there was no way to compare CD4+ and CD8+ T cell repertoires. With just 4 or 5 patients in the study, the authors point out that the findings should be validated in a larger study. Repertoire overlap was found to be higher between tumor regions (mean around 36%) than between tumor-adjacent (around 17%) or tumor-blood (about 15%) pairs, consistent with antigen-driven expansion.

A constant-region primer and ProtoScript II reverse transcriptase were used to reverse-transcribe TCRbeta-specific cDNA from roughly 480 ng total RNA. TCRbeta libraries were built with three nested multiplex PCR rounds, a slightly modified ARM-PCR procedure. The first two PCR rounds used multiplex TRBV1-TRBV30 forward primers with a Cbeta reverse primer, each for approximately 11 cycles. Sample barcodes and Illumina adapters were added in a final 25-cycle PCR with Deep VentR polymerase. Amplicons of 200-500 bp were gel-purified with a QIAquick gel extraction kit before sequencing. An Illumina HiSeq 2500 was used to sequence the TCRbeta amplicons, generating 250-bp paired-end reads. The published analysis was carried out like this. Quality trimming of reads was performed with Trimmomatic v0.33, and paired reads were merged with FLASH v1.2.11 so that full CDR3 sequences could be recovered. V, D and J germline segments were assigned to the rearranged TCRbeta sequences using MiGEC v1.2.1b. VDJtools v1.0.0 computed clonotype statistics and Shannon-Wiener diversity indices. To cut down on sampling bias, every analysis after diversity analysis relied on just the 250 most abundant clonotypes from each sample. Using fastp trimming at Q25 and MiXCR clonotype assembly, TCRdb reanalyzed the public sequencing data and kept in-frame beta chains. CDR3 protein duplicates are merged, each entry listing the most common genes and DNA. These V and J calls originate from TCRdb's pipeline instead of the authors' own analysis. The sample table lists roughly 100,000 distinct CDR3 sequences, approximately 70% of them with a count of one. Around 12% of the sample is in the top ten clones.

As concerns this clonotype: No cognate antigen has been identified for it. A junction boundary mismatches the germline segment, possibly from a read error.

Without any cell sorting, total RNA and DNA were co-extracted from around 18-30 mg of bulk tissue using the AllPrep DNA/RNA mini kit. Surgical resection was performed in China between late 2015 and 2016 on about 5 patients with histopathologically diagnosed primary liver carcinoma. Chronic HBV infection was present in the patients, and the patients were treatment-naive at sampling. Each tumor was sampled at five spatially separated regions: the tumor centre plus the superior, inferior, left-lateral and right-lateral poles. Histological examination found more than 80% viable tumor cells in every tumor sample. Each fresh piece of tumor and adjacent tissue was cut in two, with one half stored in RNAlater at -80 degrees C and the other half sent for histology.

The TCR comes from a woman aged 55-75 years with primary liver carcinoma and hepatitis B virus infection. The sequence links TRBV11-2 to TRBJ2-3, with 7 middle bases fitting TRBD2. Sample: liver tumor tissue from sampling region 2. In the paper's terms, the cell subset or site label means: tumor region T2, inferior pole. CDR3 protein: CVSILVGLTYTSDTQYF. Read as DNA, the sequence is TGTGTCAGCATCTTGGTGGGACTAACGTACACGTCAGATACGCAGTATTTT.